This T cell receptor beta chain was captured in a study of Ad26.COV2.S vaccination and SARS-CoV-2 variants. V was trimmed by 2 bases and J by 7 bases, leaving 24 bases between them. This CDR3 region has 18 residues. Germline values: CDR1 MGHDK, CDR2 SYGVNS. This sample's treatment: roughly 19 received Ad26.COV2.S at low or high dose, single or two shots; five or six received placebo; per-sample allocation not given. Samples came from day 63 after the first vaccine or placebo injection. The table came from immunoSEQ multiplex PCR; TCRdb's copy has only in-frame clones and leaves some out. The repertoire holds 300,000 to 400,000 clones, 88% seen once, with around 6.6% in the top ten.

Sequenced here: peripheral blood, sampled in a trial of Ad26.COV2.S vaccine versus placebo. The receptor comes from a person between 18 and 60 years old who received the Ad26.COV2.S COVID-19 vaccine or a placebo. The V and J genes are TRBV25-1 and TRBJ2-1; D might be TRBD1 or TRBD2, each matching 5 bases. The CDR3 DNA is TGTGCCAGCAGTGAAAGCGGAAGGGGTTTGGCTACGGGTAATGAGCAGTTCTTC. The encoded protein is CASSESGRGLATGNEQFF.